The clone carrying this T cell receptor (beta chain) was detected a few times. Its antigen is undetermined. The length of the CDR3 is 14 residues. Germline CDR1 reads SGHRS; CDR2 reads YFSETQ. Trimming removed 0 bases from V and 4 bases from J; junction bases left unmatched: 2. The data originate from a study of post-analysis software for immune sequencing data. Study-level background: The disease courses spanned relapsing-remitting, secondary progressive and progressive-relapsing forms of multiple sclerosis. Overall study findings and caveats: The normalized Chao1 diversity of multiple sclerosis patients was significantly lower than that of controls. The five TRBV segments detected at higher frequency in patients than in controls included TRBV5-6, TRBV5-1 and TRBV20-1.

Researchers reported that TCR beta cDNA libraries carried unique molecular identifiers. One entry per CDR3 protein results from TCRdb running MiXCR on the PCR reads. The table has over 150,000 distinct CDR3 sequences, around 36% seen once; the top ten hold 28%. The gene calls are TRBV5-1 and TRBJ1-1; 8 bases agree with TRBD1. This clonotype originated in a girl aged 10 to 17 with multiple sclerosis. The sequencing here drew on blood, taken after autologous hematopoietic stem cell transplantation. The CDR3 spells CASSLGQGATEAFF. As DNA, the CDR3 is TGCGCCAGCAGCTTGGGGCAGGGGGCCACTGAAGCTTTCTTT.